Listed below are T cell receptor beta chains from one sample, sequenced in a study of multiple sclerosis patients with progressive multifocal leukoencephalopathy. Only in-frame clones appear in the TCRdb table, and some are missing; sequencing was by immunoSEQ multiplex PCR. The table shows 30,000 or so clones, with 89% occurring only once. Sequenced material: PBMCs. The receptors stem from a human donor with multiple sclerosis. Both conserved end residues are part of each CDR3. The D gene is left open where the match is weak. Only some rows state a clone size, as once, few, many or a class for expanded clones.

size: NA; D: NA; J: TRBJ2-7; V: TRBV19; CDR3: CASSMPGRVSHEQYF; DNA: TGTGCCAGTAGTATGCCGGGCAGGGTTTCTCACGAACAGTACTTC
size: NA; D: NA; J: TRBJ2-1; V: TRBV27; CDR3: CASSSVPLSFRAAWGEQFF; DNA: TGTGCCAGCTCCTCCGTACCCTTAAGCTTCCGGGCCGCCTGGGGTGAGCAGTTCTTC
size: NA; D: NA; J: TRBJ1-1; V: TRBV13; CDR3: CASSYGDLGAFF; DNA: TGTGCCAGCAGCTATGGGGACCTGGGGGCTTTCTTT
size: NA; D: TRBD1; J: TRBJ2-7; V: TRBV19; CDR3: CASSIGWDRSYEQYF; DNA: TGTGCCAGTAGTATCGGGTGGGACAGGTCCTACGAGCAGTACTTC
size: NA; D: NA; J: TRBJ1-1; V: TRBV7-8; CDR3: CASSLVGGWQESEAFF; DNA: TGTGCCAGCAGCTTAGTGGGGGGGTGGCAGGAGTCCGAAGCTTTCTTT
size: once; D: TRBD2; J: TRBJ2-7; V: TRBV19; CDR3: CASSIVRGGLAGVVEQYF; DNA: TGTGCCAGTAGTATAGTTCGAGGAGGACTAGCGGGAGTGGTAGAGCAGTACTTC
size: NA; D: NA; J: TRBJ2-7; V: TRBV4-3; CDR3: CASSPAGTPIEQYF; DNA: TGCGCCAGCAGCCCCGCCGGGACTCCAATCGAGCAGTACTTC
size: NA; D: TRBD2; J: TRBJ2-1; V: TRBV7-2; CDR3: CASSRTSGRVNEQFF; DNA: TGTGCCAGCAGCCGGACTAGCGGGAGAGTGAATGAGCAGTTCTTC
size: NA; D: TRBD2; J: TRBJ2-3; V: TRBV5-4; CDR3: CASSPPGGLAGLDTQYF; DNA: TGTGCCAGCAGCCCACCTGGGGGACTAGCGGGATTGGATACGCAGTATTTT
size: NA; D: TRBD1; J: TRBJ2-7; V: TRBV2; CDR3: CASSEGDRGKYEQYF; DNA: TGTGCCAGCAGTGAAGGGGACAGGGGGAAGTACGAGCAGTACTTC
size: NA; D: TRBD2; J: TRBJ2-3; V: TRBV13; CDR3: CASSDPSQPSGRDTQYF; DNA: TGTGCCAGCAGCGACCCGTCCCAGCCGAGCGGGAGGGATACGCAGTATTTT
size: NA; D: NA; J: TRBJ2-1; V: TRBV27; CDR3: CASSPSGGLEQFF; DNA: TGTGCCAGCAGCCCTTCCGGGGGTTTGGAGCAGTTCTTC
size: once; D: NA; J: TRBJ1-1; V: TRBV7-2; CDR3: CASSSQILVGAFF; DNA: TGTGCCAGCAGCTCCCAGATCTTGGTTGGGGCTTTCTTT
size: NA; D: NA; J: TRBJ2-7; V: TRBV6-5; CDR3: CASSYSRGASYEQYF; DNA: TGTGCCAGCAGTTACTCGAGGGGCGCCTCCTACGAGCAGTACTTC
size: NA; D: TRBD1; J: TRBJ1-2; V: TRBV10-3; CDR3: CAINTPGQGNYGYTF; DNA: TGTGCCATCAATACCCCCGGACAGGGCAACTATGGCTACACCTTC
size: NA; D: NA; J: TRBJ2-1; V: TRBV10-3; CDR3: CAISERRGGASGQHNEQFF; DNA: TGTGCCATCAGTGAGAGGAGGGGGGGTGCTAGCGGACAGCACAATGAGCAGTTCTTC
size: NA; D: NA; J: TRBJ2-1; V: TRBV7-9; CDR3: CASSLGGSTNEQFF; DNA: TGTGCCAGCAGCTTAGGTGGGAGTACCAATGAGCAGTTCTTC
size: NA; D: TRBD1; J: TRBJ1-2; V: TRBV5-4; CDR3: CASSPTYPGQGNYGYTF; DNA: TGTGCCAGCAGCCCAACCTACCCAGGACAGGGGAACTATGGCTACACCTTC
size: NA; D: NA; J: TRBJ2-1; V: TRBV5-1; CDR3: CASSQSLESSYNEQFF; DNA: TGCGCCAGCAGCCAGTCTCTAGAAAGTAGCTACAATGAGCAGTTCTTC
size: NA; D: NA; J: TRBJ2-2; V: TRBV11-2; CDR3: CASSSAQTSSNTGELFF; DNA: TGTGCCAGCAGCTCCGCACAGACGAGCTCGAACACTGGGGAGCTGTTTTTT
size: NA; D: TRBD1; J: TRBJ1-5; V: TRBV9; CDR3: CASSVGTVLGPQHF; DNA: TGTGCCAGCAGCGTCGGGACAGTCCTCGGGCCCCAGCATTTT
size: once; D: NA; J: TRBJ2-1; V: TRBV7-3; CDR3: CASSLGRGQFF; DNA: TGTGCCAGCAGCTTAGGACGGGGTCAATTCTTC
size: NA; D: NA; J: TRBJ1-1; V: TRBV7-2; CDR3: CASSRQVNTEAFF; DNA: TGTGCCAGCAGCCGACAAGTGAACACTGAAGCTTTCTTT
size: NA; D: NA; J: TRBJ1-2; V: TRBV4-1; CDR3: CASSPLGGDYGYTF; DNA: TGCGCCAGCAGCCCCCTTGGAGGGGACTATGGCTACACCTTC
size: NA; D: NA; J: TRBJ2-7; V: TRBV7-9; CDR3: CASSLGASYEQYF; DNA: TGTGCCAGCAGCTTAGGGGCCAGCTACGAGCAGTACTTC
size: NA; D: TRBD1; J: TRBJ2-5; V: TRBV10-3; CDR3: CAISTGTGPQETQYF; DNA: TGTGCCATCAGTACCGGGACAGGACCCCAAGAGACCCAGTACTTC
size: NA; D: NA; J: TRBJ1-2; V: TRBV9; CDR3: CASSGPSSYGYTF; DNA: TGTGCCAGCAGCGGGCCCTCCAGCTATGGCTACACCTTC
size: NA; D: NA; J: TRBJ2-7; V: TRBV9; CDR3: CASSVAGGGSYEQYF; DNA: TGTGCCAGCAGCGTAGCCGGGGGCGGCTCCTACGAGCAGTACTTC
size: NA; D: NA; J: TRBJ2-7; V: TRBV6-5; CDR3: CASSYGRDVFTYEQYF; DNA: TGTGCCAGCAGTTACGGCCGGGACGTCTTTACCTACGAGCAGTACTTC
size: NA; D: TRBD1; J: TRBJ2-3; V: TRBV10-1; CDR3: CASNPGQGATDTQYF; DNA: TGCGCCTCTAACCCCGGACAGGGGGCCACAGATACGCAGTATTTT
size: NA; D: NA; J: TRBJ2-7; V: TRBV18; CDR3: CASSPPGTYEQYF; DNA: TGTGCCAGCTCACCACCAGGGACCTACGAGCAGTACTTC
size: NA; D: NA; J: TRBJ1-5; V: TRBV27; CDR3: CASSQGPLGPQHF; DNA: TGTGCCAGCAGTCAGGGGCCGCTGGGGCCCCAGCATTTT
size: NA; D: NA; J: TRBJ1-5; V: TRBV19; CDR3: CASSIAGYQPQHF; DNA: TGTGCCAGTAGTATAGCGGGTTATCAGCCCCAGCATTTT
size: once; D: NA; J: TRBJ1-1; V: TRBV9; CDR3: CASSVVPLPNEAFF; DNA: TGTGCCAGCAGCGTAGTCCCATTGCCGAATGAAGCTTTCTTT
size: NA; D: NA; J: TRBJ2-7; V: TRBV30; CDR3: CAWSVGGGKPYEQYF; DNA: TGTGCCTGGAGTGTAGGAGGCGGGAAACCCTACGAGCAGTACTTC
size: NA; D: NA; J: TRBJ2-2; V: TRBV5-1; CDR3: CASSLSSKRFTGELFF; DNA: TGCGCCAGCAGCTTATCGTCCAAGCGGTTCACCGGGGAGCTGTTTTTT
size: NA; D: NA; J: TRBJ2-7; V: TRBV19; CDR3: CASSTSPGVYEQYF; DNA: TGTGCCAGTAGTACCTCGCCGGGCGTCTACGAGCAGTACTTC
size: NA; D: NA; J: TRBJ2-1; V: TRBV19; CDR3: CASKDGSAHNEQFF; DNA: TGTGCCAGTAAGGACGGGAGTGCCCACAATGAGCAGTTCTTC
size: NA; D: NA; J: TRBJ2-3; V: TRBV7-9; CDR3: CASSLATDTQYF; DNA: TGTGCCAGCAGCTTAGCCACAGATACGCAGTATTTT
size: NA; D: TRBD1; J: TRBJ1-5; V: TRBV12-5; CDR3: CASGLGGDRGRGQPQHF; DNA: TGTGCTAGTGGTTTGGGGGGGGACAGGGGGCGCGGGCAGCCCCAGCATTTT
size: NA; D: TRBD1; J: TRBJ1-1; V: TRBV9; CDR3: CASSVAAGGNTEAFF; DNA: TGTGCCAGCAGCGTAGCGGCAGGGGGTAACACTGAAGCTTTCTTT
size: once; D: TRBD1; J: TRBJ2-5; V: TRBV18; CDR3: CASSPDRGQETQYF; DNA: TGTGCCAGCTCACCCGACAGGGGGCAAGAGACCCAGTACTTC
size: NA; D: NA; J: TRBJ1-1; V: TRBV5-1; CDR3: CASSWGAGGTEAFF; DNA: TGCGCCAGCAGCTGGGGGGCCGGGGGCACTGAAGCTTTCTTT
size: NA; D: TRBD2; J: TRBJ2-7; V: TRBV15; CDR3: CATSRVGGRPEQYF; DNA: TGTGCCACCAGCAGAGTAGGCGGGAGACCCGAGCAGTACTTC
size: once; D: NA; J: TRBJ2-1; V: TRBV7-6; CDR3: CASSLNNEQFF; DNA: TGTGCCAGCAGTTTGAACAATGAGCAGTTCTTC
size: NA; D: TRBD1; J: TRBJ2-7; V: TRBV5-6; CDR3: CASSRQDRGPYEQYF; DNA: TGTGCCAGCAGCCGACAGGACAGGGGTCCCTACGAGCAGTACTTC